The clone carrying this T cell receptor beta chain was seen repeatedly, ten times or more. As it was prepared, the TCRbeta library received unique molecular identifiers. TCRdb used MiXCR to reprocess the PCR reads, holding one entry per CDR3 protein. The sample consists of about 250,000 distinct CDR3 sequences, around 25% of them appearing once. The data stem from a study of T-cell reconstitution after alpha-beta-depleted transplantation in children. The CDR3 runs 12 residues. The V gene lost 3 bases and the J gene lost 8 bases, with 7 bases spanning the gap. Germline V gene sequence: CDR1 LGHDT, CDR2 YNNKEL (reference sequence).

This sample comprised PBMCs, mostly from graft donor cells, obtained 360 days after TCRalphabeta/CD19-depleted stem cell transplant. The genes are TRBV3-1 and TRBJ1-4; weak D call: TRBD1 (6 bases). This TCR was recovered from a female patient aged 2 to 10 who had a stem cell transplant for congenital amegakaryocytic thrombocytopenia, so the T cells may come from the graft donor. For the CDR3, the DNA is TGTGCCAGCAGCCAGGGGGGCGAAAAACTGTTTTTT. This sequence encodes CASSQGGEKLFF.